Shown below are 9 T cell receptor beta chains from a single sample sequenced in a study of Graves' ophthalmopathy and Graves' hyperthyroidism. The authors amplified TCR beta CDR3 regions from RNA transcripts. HTBI primers were employed in first-round RT-PCR, then a second-round multiplex PCR followed. From the multiplex PCR reads, TCRdb called clonotypes with MiXCR, one entry per CDR3 protein. The table lists about 500,000 distinct CDR3 sequences, approximately 15% of them singletons. What was sequenced was blood. Receptor source: a woman aged 25 to 39 with Graves' ophthalmopathy.

This clonotype showed up many times. The V and J genes are TRBV28 and TRBJ1-2, with D unresolved. The germline CDR1 and CDR2 sequences are MDHEN and SYDVKM. V lost 7 bases and J 3 bases, leaving 18 bases between the germline ends. The CDR3 length is 15 residues. For the CDR3, the DNA is TGTGCCAGCACCCCCCGGAGAGGGCTCGACTATGGCTACACCTTC. Translating it yields CASTPRRGLDYGYTF.

This clonotype showed up many times. V is TRBV12-3 or TRBV12-4 and J is TRBJ2-7, with a tentative D call TRBD1 (5 bases). CDR3 size: 15 residues. V was trimmed by 3 bases and J by 4 bases, leaving 16 bases between them. The CDR3 protein is CASSFRVIRGYEQYF. The CDR3 DNA reads TGTGCCAGCAGTTTCAGGGTCATTAGGGGTTACGAGCAGTACTTC.

Many counts were recorded for this clonotype. J is TRBJ1-5 and V is TRBV5-1, with 7 nucleotides matching TRBD1. The junction had 9 bases not matched to a gene; V was cut back by 4 bases and J by 5 bases. Germline-derived CDR1 and CDR2 are SGHRS and YFSETQ. This CDR3 contains 15 residues. CDR3 residues: CASSPTGSLDQPQHF. The CDR3 nucleotides read TGCGCCAGCAGCCCGACAGGGAGTCTGGATCAGCCCCAGCATTTT.

There are a few counts of this clonotype. The chain is built from TRBV5-1 and TRBJ2-7; 9 bases agree with TRBD2. Germline CDR1 reads SGHRS; CDR2 reads YFSETQ. The ends lost 5 bases at V and 1 base at J; junction bases unmatched: 7. The CDR3 has 15 amino acids. The CDR3 nucleotides read TGCGCCAGCAGTTCTGGACTAGCGACTTCCTACGAGCAGTACTTC. Residues: CASSSGLATSYEQYF.

Comments on this clonotype: A much larger clone lies one base from this, so it may be a read error. The chain employs TRBV12-3 or TRBV12-4 and TRBJ1-1; no clear D. Trimming cost V 7 bases and J 1 base, with 16 bases left between them. CDR3 length: 15 residues. The CDR3 nucleotides read TGTGCCAGCACTTTGAAGATGTGGTGGAACACTGAAGCTTTCTTT. As protein: CASTLKMWWNTEAFF.

This clonotype was recorded many times. CDR3 loop: CASSPWTGGRYEQYF. CDR3 nucleotides: TGTGCCAGCAGTCCGTGGACCGGGGGGCGCTACGAGCAGTACTTC. V usage is TRBV12-3 or TRBV12-4 and J usage is TRBJ2-7; D perhaps matches TRBD2 (7 bases). The CDR3 runs to 15 residues. Trimming took off 5 bases at V and 3 bases at J, with 17 bases between the two ends.

At least ten counts were recorded for this clonotype. CDR3 protein: CASSYSRQGRRNTEAFF. The CDR3 nucleotides read TGTGCCAGCAGTTACTCGAGGCAGGGCCGCAGAAACACTGAAGCTTTCTTT. This chain connects TRBV6-5 to TRBJ1-1, with D perhaps TRBD1 (5 bases). Trimming cost V 0 bases and J 2 bases, with 16 bases left between them. The CDR3 totals 17 residues. Germline V gene sequence: CDR1 MNHEY, CDR2 SVGAGI.

This chain connects TRBV12-3 or TRBV12-4 to TRBJ1-1; no clear D gene. V was cut by 0 bases and J by 1 base, with 6 bases left in between. The CDR3 is 14 amino acids. CDR3 nucleotide sequence: TGTGCCAGCAGTTTAGCACTCTCGAACACTGAAGCTTTCTTT. It is translated as CASSLALSNTEAFF.

This clonotype was seen repeatedly, ten times or more. V is TRBV9 and J is TRBJ1-1, with TRBD1 matching 7 bases. CDR3 size: 14 residues. V shed 6 bases, J shed 0 bases, and the junction held 5 bases outside the gene matches. Germline V gene sequence: CDR1 SGDLS, CDR2 YYNGEE. The CDR3 sequence: CASTLGTVNTEAFF. DNA of the CDR3: TGTGCCAGCACCCTGGGGACAGTGAACACTGAAGCTTTCTTT. Full variable domain (outside the CDR3, taken from reference TRBV9 and TRBJ1-1): DSGVTQTPKHLITATGQRVTLRCSPRSGDLSVYWYQQSLDQGLQFLIQYYNGEERAKGNILERFSAQQFPDLHSELNLSSLELGDSALYFCASTLGTVNTEAFFGQGTRLTVV.